The next 11 T cell receptor beta chains were all read from a single sample in a study of sequential checkpoint blockade in melanoma. Treatment of the sample: randomized to nivolumab then ipilimumab (arm A) or the reverse (arm B). This table comes from immunoSEQ multiplex PCR, and its TCRdb copy is limited to in-frame clones, with some not included. The data show about 27,000 clones, with about three quarters seen just once and 22% held by the top ten. The specimen was CD8+ T cells sorted from blood (inferred from file names), collected from a patient given nivolumab and ipilimumab in sequence. The receptors stem from a human donor with melanoma.

The V and J genes are TRBV25-1 and TRBJ2-7, with D possibly TRBD2 on 6 matching bases. The CDR3 runs 17 residues. V lost 1 base and J lost 6, with 22 bases in between. The germline V gene encodes CDR1 MGHDK and CDR2 SYGVNS. The CDR3 region has the DNA TGTGCCAGCAGTGAATTTGGGACCGGGACTGAGGATGCCGAGCAGTACTTC. Translation: CASSEFGTGTEDAEQYF.

V gene TRBV2 combines with J gene TRBJ1-1, with 9 bases that match TRBD1. Germline assignment: CDR1 SNHLY and CDR2 FYNNEI. V lost 5 bases, J lost 2 bases, and 3 bases stayed unmatched. CDR3 length: 14 amino acids. CDR3 in amino acids: CASSKGQGNTEAFF. DNA for the CDR3: TGTGCCAGCAGTAAGGGACAGGGAAACACTGAAGCTTTCTTT. The whole variable domain, filled in from reference TRBV2 and TRBJ1-1, reads EPEVTQTPSHQVTQMGQEVILRCVPISNHLYFYWYRQILGQKVEFLVSFYNNEISEKSEIFDDQFSVERPDGSNFTLKIRSTKLEDSAMYFCASSKGQGNTEAFFGQGTRLTVV.

The V and J genes are TRBV30 and TRBJ1-1; no clear D. CDR1 GTSNPN and CDR2 SVGIG come from the germline V gene (reference sequence). The V end was cut by 5 bases, the J end by 4 bases, with 11 bases between. The CDR3 is 12 amino acids. In DNA form, the CDR3 reads TGTGCCTGGCAACCTATAAGCACTGAAGCTTTCTTT. Protein sequence: CAWQPISTEAFF.

CDR3 residues: CASALAGRSTDTQYF. The CDR3, as DNA: TGTGCCAGTGCTCTGGCGGGACGCAGCACAGATACGCAGTATTTT. This chain uses TRBV19 with TRBJ2-3; D perhaps matches TRBD2 (6 bases). CDR1 and CDR2 (germline): LNHDA, SQIVND (reference sequence). V lost 8 bases to trimming and J lost 0 bases, with 15 bases between them. This CDR3 comprises 15 residues.

As regards this clone: At one end, the junction sequence differs from germline, possibly due to a read error. The V call is TRBV5-6, the J call TRBJ1-1; 7 bases fit TRBD1. CDR1 and CDR2 from the germline V gene are SGHDT and YYEEEE. The CDR3 length is 15 residues. The chain's CDR3 is CASSFSTGLNAEAFF. CDR3 in DNA: TGTGCCAGCAGCTTCTCGACAGGGTTGAACGCTGAAGCTTTCTTT.

To note about this clone: The same CDR3 is also encoded by other DNA sequences in this sample. CDR3 loop: CASSQEEFSNEQFF. CDR3 nucleotide sequence: TGTGCCAGCAGCCAGGAGGAGTTTAGCAATGAGCAGTTCTTC. The chain links TRBV7-6 to TRBJ2-1; weak D call: TRBD2 (5 bases). V lost 5 bases and J lost 6, with 14 bases in between. CDR1 is SGHVS, CDR2 FNYEAQ, per germline. The CDR3 runs 14 residues.

The chain has TRBV4-3 and TRBJ2-1; 11 bases are a match to TRBD2. V was pared by 0 bases and J by 0 bases, with 1 base of the junction left unmatched. The CDR3 covers 17 residues. The germline CDR1 and CDR2 sequences are LGHNA and YSLEER. The CDR3 bases are TGCGCCAGCAGCCAAGACCTAGCGGGAGGCTCCTACAATGAGCAGTTCTTC. The encoded protein is CASSQDLAGGSYNEQFF.

The chain employs TRBV6-5 and TRBJ2-7; 7 positions agree with TRBD1. The CDR3 has 15 amino acids. With 2 bases clipped from V and 3 bases from J, the junction kept 7 bases outside the gene matches. Per the germline V gene, CDR1 is MNHEY and CDR2 is SVGAGI. In nucleotides, the CDR3 is TGTGCCAGCAGTTACACCGACAGGGAATACTACGAGCAGTACTTC. Protein product: CASSYTDREYYEQYF.

The chain uses TRBV27 and TRBJ2-5; TRBD2 matches 7 bases. With V trimmed by 5 bases and J by 5 bases, 11 bases remained unmatched. CDR3 length equals 15 residues. Germline V gene data show CDR1 as MNHEY and CDR2 as SMNVEV (reference sequence). The CDR3 reads CASSPGLVVRETQYF. In DNA, the CDR3 is TGTGCCAGCAGTCCCGGACTAGTAGTAAGGGAGACCCAGTACTTC.

This clone was seen only a few times. This chain connects TRBV10-3 to TRBJ2-7; the match to TRBD1 covers 7 bases. Losses at the gene ends were 3 bases for V and 0 bases for J; bases not matched to a gene: 2. This CDR3 is built from 14 residues. Germline V gene data show CDR1 as ENHRY and CDR2 as SYGVKD. In nucleotides, the CDR3 is TGTGCCATCAGTGACCCAGGGGGCTCCTACGAGCAGTACTTC. Protein sequence: CAISDPGGSYEQYF.

J is TRBJ2-7 and V is TRBV28; 7 bases fit TRBD1. The CDR3 spans 14 residues. Germline V gene lookup returns CDR1 MDHEN and CDR2 SYDVKM. V was pared by 4 bases and J by 3 bases, with 6 bases of the junction left unmatched. CDR3 sequence reads: CASSYRGQIYEQYF. Here the CDR3 DNA reads TGTGCCAGCAGTTATAGGGGACAGATCTACGAGCAGTACTTC. The complete variable domain, with remaining parts taken from reference TRBV28 and TRBJ2-7, reads DVKVTQSSRYLVKRTGEKVFLECVQDMDHENMFWYRQDPGLGLRLIYFSYDVKMKEKGDIPEGYSVSREKKERFSLILESASTNQTSMYLCASSYRGQIYEQYFGPGTRLTVT.